The 27 T cell receptor beta chains presented below share a single source sample, sequenced in a study of cytomegalovirus exposure and HLA in healthy donors. The PCR ran on 60 Vbeta and 13 Jbeta primers. Clones were read by immunoSEQ multiplex PCR, and TCRdb kept only the in-frame ones, dropping some. The table has about 160,000 clones, around 80% seen once. Sequencing was performed on PBMCs. The receptors were sampled from a woman aged 45-60 years in good health and CMV-seropositive.

The chain couples TRBV7-8 to TRBJ1-1, with D unresolved. Germline CDR1 reads SGHVS; CDR2 reads FQNEAQ. The CDR3 runs to 11 residues. Trimming cost V 0 bases and J 7 bases, with 3 bases left between them. This chain's CDR3 is CASSLAYEAFF. CDR3 bases: TGTGCCAGCAGCTTAGCGTATGAAGCTTTCTTT. The full variable domain, rest sourced from reference TRBV7-8 and TRBJ1-1, is GAGVSQSPRYKVAKRGQDVALRCDPISGHVSLFWYQQALGQGPEFLTYFQNEAQLDKSGLPSDRFFAERPEGSVSTLKIQRTQQEDSAVYLCASSLAYEAFFGQGTRLTVV.

The V call is TRBV11-3, the J call TRBJ1-1, with TRBD1 matching over 7 bases. V shed 6 bases and J 1 base; nucleotides not matched to a gene: 2. CDR1 and CDR2 from the germline V gene are SGHNT and YENEEA. This CDR3 region has 13 residues. The CDR3 DNA reads as TGTGCCAGCAGAAAGGGGGCGAACACTGAAGCTTTCTTT. Protein: CASRKGANTEAFF.

The chain combines TRBV11-3 with TRBJ2-1; tentative D call: TRBD2 (6 bases). Germline loops: CDR1 SGHNT, CDR2 YENEEA. CDR3 length: 15 residues. V shed 5 bases and J shed 3 bases, with 14 bases lying between them. The CDR3 loop is CASSPGAHLYNEQFF. The CDR3 nucleotides are TGTGCCAGCAGCCCGGGAGCTCACCTCTACAATGAGCAGTTCTTC. The whole variable domain, filled in from reference TRBV11-3 and TRBJ2-1, reads EAGVVQSPRYKIIEKKQPVAFWCNPISGHNTLYWYLQNLGQGPELLIRYENEEAVDDSQLPKDRFSAERLKGVDSTLKIQPAELGDSAVYLCASSPGAHLYNEQFFGPGTRLTVL.

V is TRBV5-4 and J is TRBJ2-5; TRBD1 matches at 7 bases. Germline trimming cut 3 bases from V and 9 bases from J; bases unmatched to any gene: 11. Per the germline V gene, CDR1 is SGHNT and CDR2 is YYREEE (reference sequence). The CDR3 is made up of 14 amino acids. Here the CDR3 DNA reads TGTGCCAGCAGCTCGGGGACAGAGGGAAGGGCCCAGTACTTC. This gives the protein CASSSGTEGRAQYF.

The chain has TRBV5-1 and TRBJ2-1; 10 positions agree with TRBD2. Per the germline V gene, CDR1 is SGHRS and CDR2 is YFSETQ. CDR3 size: 16 residues. V trimming: 1 base; J trimming: 3 bases; junction bases outside the gene matches: 4. The CDR3 protein is CASSLFPSGSYNEQFF. As DNA, the CDR3 is TGCGCCAGCAGCTTGTTTCCTAGCGGGAGCTACAATGAGCAGTTCTTC.

The chain recombines TRBV6-1 with TRBJ1-1; 7 nucleotides agree with TRBD1. This CDR3 contains 12 residues. CDR1 is MNHNS, CDR2 SASEGT, per germline. V lost 7 bases to trimming and J lost 7 bases; unmatched junction nucleotides: 6. CDR3 loop: CASKRDSREAFF. The CDR3 DNA follows: TGTGCCAGCAAAAGGGACAGCCGTGAAGCTTTCTTT.

Here the CDR3 reads CASSSQGSEAFF. The DNA for the CDR3 is TGTGCCAGCAGTTCTCAGGGGTCTGAAGCTTTCTTT. The chain uses TRBV6-5 and TRBJ1-1; a possible D gene is TRBD1 (6 bases). The CDR3 has 12 residues. V was trimmed by 4 bases and J by 6 bases, leaving 9 bases between them. Germline V lookup: CDR1 MNHEY, CDR2 SVGAGI.

This sequence joins TRBV19 and TRBJ1-2; the match to TRBD1 covers 7 bases. The CDR3 has 14 amino acids. V trimming: 1 base; J trimming: 4 bases; junction bases outside the gene matches: 3. Germline assignment: CDR1 LNHDA and CDR2 SQIVND (reference sequence). CDR3 sequence reads: CASSIGAGGYGYTF. The CDR3 region has the DNA TGTGCCAGTAGTATAGGGGCAGGGGGCTATGGCTACACCTTC.

This chain's CDR3 is CASSEASWTGANVLTF. CDR3 coding DNA: TGTGCCAGCAGTGAAGCTTCCTGGACAGGGGCCAACGTCCTGACTTTC. This chain joins TRBV6-1 and TRBJ2-6, with TRBD1 as a possible D gene (5 bases). The CDR3 has 16 residues. CDR1 and CDR2 from the germline V gene are MNHNS and SASEGT. Trimming pared 0 bases from V and 4 bases from J, leaving 10 bases between.

Notes on this clone: The conserved phenylalanine or tryptophan is not found at the CDR3 terminus, so this likely reflects a read error. The chain is built from TRBV6-6 and TRBJ1-6; tentative D call: TRBD1 (5 bases). The CDR3 length is 14 residues. CDR1 is MNHNY, CDR2 SVGAGI, per germline (reference sequence). The V end lost 4 bases, the J end lost 6 bases, and 10 bases lay between the germline ends. The CDR3 loop is CASSFQGRNSPLHS. The CDR3 DNA sequence: TGTGCCAGCAGTTTCCAGGGCCGTAATTCACCCCTCCACTCT.

J is TRBJ1-2 and V is TRBV29-1; maybe TRBD1 (6 bases). Trimming took 6 bases from V and 4 from J, leaving 18 bases between them. The length of the CDR3 is 14 residues. Per germline, CDR1 SQVTM and CDR2 ANQGSEA. This chain's CDR3 is CSVGRGSRGYGYTF. In DNA, the CDR3 is TGCAGCGTCGGGAGGGGGAGTCGGGGCTATGGCTACACCTTC.

V usage is TRBV28 and J usage is TRBJ1-1; tentatively, D is TRBD1 (5 bases). The CDR3 totals 16 residues. V was trimmed by 5 bases and J by 2 bases, leaving 18 bases between them. Germline CDR1 and CDR2: MDHEN and SYDVKM. For the CDR3, the DNA is TGTGCCAGCAGTCCCTCCTTGCCCCAGGGTAACACTGAAGCTTTCTTT. Encoded protein: CASSPSLPQGNTEAFF. The full variable domain, completed using reference TRBV28 and TRBJ1-1, is DVKVTQSSRYLVKRTGEKVFLECVQDMDHENMFWYRQDPGLGLRLIYFSYDVKMKEKGDIPEGYSVSREKKERFSLILESASTNQTSMYLCASSPSLPQGNTEAFFGQGTRLTVV.

The chain carries TRBV19 and TRBJ2-1; TRBD2 might be the D (5 bases). Germline CDR1 and CDR2: LNHDA and SQIVND (reference sequence). The V end was cut by 2 bases, the J end by 7 bases, with 12 bases between. CDR3 length: 14 amino acids. CDR3 region: CASSISRERNEQFF. Here the CDR3 DNA reads TGTGCCAGTAGTATAAGTAGGGAGAGGAATGAGCAGTTCTTC.

This clone occurred a few times. The J gene is TRBJ2-7, the V gene TRBV4-3, with D maybe TRBD1 (5 bases). Looked up from germline, CDR1 is LGHNA and CDR2 is YSLEER. The CDR3 is 14 residues long. The V and J ends lost 1 base and 2 bases respectively, with 9 bases between them. Here the CDR3 reads CASSQVQGPYEQYF. The DNA of the CDR3 is TGCGCCAGCAGCCAAGTCCAGGGCCCCTACGAGCAGTACTTC.

The chain joins TRBV7-3 to TRBJ2-2; 11 bases line up with TRBD1. The CDR3 is 16 residues long. The junction had 10 bases not matched to a gene; V was cut back by 5 bases and J by 8 bases. Germline V gene data show CDR1 as SGHTA and CDR2 as FQGTGA. CDR3 bases: TGTGCCAGCAGCGCTCTTGGGACAGGGGGAGGTGGGGAGCTGTTTTTT. It is translated as CASSALGTGGGGELFF.

The chain uses TRBV5-8 and TRBJ2-5; D may be TRBD2 (5 bases). The last part of the DNA fits TRBJ2-7 better; the J call may be wrong. The CDR3 is made up of 12 amino acids. Germline lookup yields CDR1 SGHTS and CDR2 YDEGEE. CDR3 in amino acids: CASSGSRVEQYF. CDR3 sequence (DNA): TGTGCCAGCAGCGGATCGAGGGTCGAGCAGTACTTC.

A note on this clone: Other DNA sequences in the sample encode the same CDR3. The rearrangement joins TRBV18 to TRBJ1-1; 9 bases are a match to TRBD1. From germline, CDR1 is KGHSH and CDR2 LQKENI. The CDR3 loop spans 13 amino acids. With 3 bases clipped from V and 4 bases from J, the junction kept 0 bases outside the gene matches. The CDR3 nucleotides are TGTGCCAGCTCACCGACAGGGGGCACTGAAGCTTTCTTT. Translating gives CASSPTGGTEAFF. The variable domain in full, with the rest retrieved from reference TRBV18 and TRBJ1-1, is NAGVMQNPRHLVRRRGQEARLRCSPMKGHSHVYWYRQLPEEGLKFMVYLQKENIIDESGMPKERFSAEFPKEGPSILRIQQVVRGDSAAYFCASSPTGGTEAFFGQGTRLTVV.

The gene calls are TRBV20-1 and TRBJ1-2; no clear D gene. Germline lookup yields CDR1 DFQATT and CDR2 SNEGSKA (reference sequence). CDR3 size: 11 residues. The CDR3 spells CSVLPGYGYTF. CDR3 DNA: TGCAGCGTTCTCCCCGGCTATGGCTACACCTTC.

Worth noting for this clone: The junction departs from germline at one end; a sequencing error may be responsible. V is TRBV28 and J is TRBJ2-6, with 8 nucleotides matching TRBD2. The CDR3 has 15 amino acids. CDR1 is MDHEN, CDR2 SYDVKM, per germline. The CDR3 DNA follows: TGTGCCAGCAGCCTTCTAGCGGGCGGGGCCAACGGCCTGACTTTC. Residues: CASSLLAGGANGLTF.

The chain employs TRBV6-4 and TRBJ1-1; 7 bases are a match to TRBD1. The germline CDR1 and CDR2 sequences are MRHNA and SNTAGT. The trim removed 3 bases at V and 5 bases at J, leaving 3 bases unmatched. This CDR3 has 13 residues. Here the CDR3 DNA reads TGTGCCAGCAGTGAAGACAGGGATACTGAAGCTTTCTTT. The encoded protein is CASSEDRDTEAFF.

Note on this clone: This CDR3 is also generated by other DNA sequences in the sample. This chain joins TRBV10-3 and TRBJ2-1; TRBD2 matches at 7 bases. CDR3 length: 14 amino acids. V shed 9 bases, J shed 5 bases, and the junction held 10 bases outside the gene matches. CDR1 is ENHRY and CDR2 is SYGVKD in the germline V gene. This CDR3 is CAIRLTAGDNEQFF. The CDR3 DNA follows: TGTGCCATTAGATTGACGGCGGGAGACAATGAGCAGTTCTTC.

J is TRBJ1-5 and V is TRBV9; TRBD1 matches 9 bases. V lost 3 bases, J lost 7 bases, and 5 bases stayed unmatched. CDR1 is SGDLS and CDR2 is YYNGEE in the germline V gene. The CDR3 contains 14 residues. The CDR3 DNA is TGTGCCAGCAGCGGAGGACAGGGGAACCAGCCCCAGCATTTT. Its protein product is CASSGGQGNQPQHF.

Worth noting for this clone: The junction differs from germline at one of its ends, possibly a read error. The chain carries TRBV6-5 and TRBJ1-4; a weak D match, TRBD1 (6 bases). Germline V CDR1 and CDR2: MNHEY, SVGAGI. The CDR3 is made up of 12 amino acids. The CDR3 nucleotides read TGTGCCAGCAGTGAAGGGGGGGCCAGTGAAGATTTT. Translating gives CASSEGGASEDF.

The chain joins TRBV2 to TRBJ1-2, with 11 bases identical to TRBD1. V lost 5 bases to trimming and J lost 3 bases; unmatched junction nucleotides: 2. CDR1 and CDR2 (germline): SNHLY, FYNNEI. The CDR3 sequence is 14 residues long. For the CDR3, the DNA is TGTGCCAGCAGTAGGGACAGGGGGGACTATGGCTACACCTTC. It is translated as CASSRDRGDYGYTF. Together with reference TRBV2 and TRBJ1-2, the CDR3 gives the full variable domain: EPEVTQTPSHQVTQMGQEVILRCVPISNHLYFYWYRQILGQKVEFLVSFYNNEISEKSEIFDDQFSVERPDGSNFTLKIRSTKLEDSAMYFCASSRDRGDYGYTFGSGTRLTVV.

The V call is TRBV4-3, the J call TRBJ2-3, with TRBD2 as a possible D gene (6 bases). V dropped 5 bases and J dropped 2 bases, with 17 bases sitting between them. The CDR3 contains 16 residues. Germline loops: CDR1 LGHNA, CDR2 YSLEER. CDR3 DNA sequence: TGCGCCAGCAGCTCAGAGGTAGGGAGGAACACAGATACGCAGTATTTT. It codes for CASSSEVGRNTDTQYF.

The chain couples TRBV10-1 to TRBJ2-3; D is unclear. Between the trimmed V and J ends, which lost 0 bases and 2 bases, there was a span of 6 bases. This CDR3 is 14 amino acids long. Germline assignment: CDR1 WNHNN and CDR2 SYGVQD (reference sequence). CDR3 region: CASSESALTDTQYF. As DNA, the CDR3 is TGCGCCAGCAGTGAGTCGGCCCTCACAGATACGCAGTATTTT.

The chain has TRBV15 and TRBJ2-5; a possible D gene is TRBD1 (6 bases). TRBJ2-7 explains the end of the DNA better; the J call may be wrong. Germline lookup yields CDR1 LNHNV and CDR2 YYDKDF (reference sequence). The CDR3 is 17 amino acids. The CDR3, as DNA: TGTGCCACCAGCAGAGCCCCATCCGGGACAATCCCCTACGAGCAGTACTTC. Translated, it gives CATSRAPSGTIPYEQYF.